This T cell receptor beta chain came from a study of blood T cell repertoires in COVID-19. CDR3 length: 15 amino acids. Per germline, CDR1 SEHNR and CDR2 FQNEAQ (reference sequence). The V end was cut by 5 bases, the J end by 4 bases, with 17 bases between. The repertoire was sequenced with immunoSEQ multiplex PCR; TCRdb's copy has only in-frame clones and lacks some. This table holds fewer than 400,000 clones, around 90% found once. This chain links TRBV7-9 with TRBJ1-1, with D unclear. This clonotype was obtained from a man in his sixties who had recovered from COVID-19. The sample taken for sequencing was PBMCs or T cells enriched from blood (not recorded which). Written as DNA, the CDR3 is TGTGCCAGCAGCCTAAGACAAGGGAGCGGCACTGAAGCTTTCTTT. Amino acid sequence: CASSLRQGSGTEAFF.